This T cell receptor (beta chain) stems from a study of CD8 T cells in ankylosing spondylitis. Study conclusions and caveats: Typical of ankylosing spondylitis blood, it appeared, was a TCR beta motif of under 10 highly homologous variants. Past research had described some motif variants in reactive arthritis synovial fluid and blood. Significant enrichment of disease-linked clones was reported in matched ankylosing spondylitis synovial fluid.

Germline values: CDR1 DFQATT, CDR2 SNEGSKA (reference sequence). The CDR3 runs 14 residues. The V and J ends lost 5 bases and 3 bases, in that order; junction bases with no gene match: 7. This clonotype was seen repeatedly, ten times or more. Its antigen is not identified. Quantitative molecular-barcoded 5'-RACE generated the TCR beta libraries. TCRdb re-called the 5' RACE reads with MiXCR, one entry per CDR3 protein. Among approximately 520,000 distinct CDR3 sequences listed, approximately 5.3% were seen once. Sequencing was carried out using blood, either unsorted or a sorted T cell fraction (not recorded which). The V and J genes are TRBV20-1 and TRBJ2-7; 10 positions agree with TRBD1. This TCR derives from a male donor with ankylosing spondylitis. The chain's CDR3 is CSALQGQGNYEQYF. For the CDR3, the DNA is TGCAGTGCTCTACAGGGACAGGGGAACTACGAGCAGTACTTC.